This T cell receptor beta chain was identified in a study of naive and memory T cell subsets. This clonotype was detected only a few times. An equimolar mix of two oligonucleotides served as the beta constant-region primer for TRBC1 and TRBC2. Ligated cDNA was amplified by four rounds of PCR with nested alpha and beta constant-region primers and SP2. TCRdb re-called the UMI-ligation and nested PCR reads with MiXCR, one entry per CDR3 protein. This table has around 40,000 distinct CDR3 sequences, about an eighth appearing once. The sequencing input was effector memory CD4+ T cells from blood. Subset defined: effector memory, CD45RA- CD27-. This receptor was identified in a human donor in good health.

CDR3 nucleotides: TGTGCCAGCAGCTTAGCAGCGGTCGTCACTAGCAGGGAAGAGACCCAGTACTTC. It encodes CASSLAAVVTSREETQYF. J is TRBJ2-5 and V is TRBV7-2, with D possibly being TRBD2 (6 bases). This CDR3 contains 18 residues. Germline V gene data show CDR1 as SGHTA and CDR2 as FQGNSA. Trimming left V 0 bases short and J 3 bases short, with 20 bases between.